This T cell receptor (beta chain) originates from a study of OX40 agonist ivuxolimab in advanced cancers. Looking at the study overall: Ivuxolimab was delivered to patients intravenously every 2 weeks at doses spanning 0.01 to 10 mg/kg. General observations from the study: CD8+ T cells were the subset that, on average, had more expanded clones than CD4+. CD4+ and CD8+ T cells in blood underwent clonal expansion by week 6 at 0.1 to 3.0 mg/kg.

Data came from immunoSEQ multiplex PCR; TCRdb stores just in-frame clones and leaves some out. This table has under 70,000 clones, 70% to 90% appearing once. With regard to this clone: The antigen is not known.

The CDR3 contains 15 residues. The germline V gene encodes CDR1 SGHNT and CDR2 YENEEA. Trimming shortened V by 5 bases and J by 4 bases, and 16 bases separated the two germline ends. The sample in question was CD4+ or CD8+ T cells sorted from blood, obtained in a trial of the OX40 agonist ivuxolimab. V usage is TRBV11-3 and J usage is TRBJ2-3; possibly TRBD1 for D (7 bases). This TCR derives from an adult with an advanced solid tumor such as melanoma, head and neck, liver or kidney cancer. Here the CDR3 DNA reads TGTGCCAGCAGCCTCAGGGGGACTGGGGCAGATACGCAGTATTTT. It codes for CASSLRGTGADTQYF.